The rows below give T cell receptor beta chains drawn from one sample of a study of shared clonotypes between healthy human individuals. Assay: immunoSEQ multiplex PCR; the TCRdb copy retains only in-frame clones and omits some. The table shows 550,000 to 800,000 clones, with around 67% occurring only once. Sequencing input: memory CD4+ T cells sorted from blood. The receptor source for this set is a woman aged 25 to 45 in good health. CDR3s include the opening cysteine and the closing phenylalanine or tryptophan. A D gene is named only where the DNA matches it firmly. Expanded clones get a size class; other rows say once, few or many, or leave the size out.

size	V	D	J	DNA	CDR3
-	TRBV28	-	TRBJ2-1	TGTGCCAGCAGTTTATTCGAACAGTACAATGAGCAGTTCTTC	CASSLFEQYNEQFF
-	TRBV11-2	-	TRBJ2-7	TGTGCCAGCAGCTTAGGCGACAGGATAGGCGAGCAGTACTTC	CASSLGDRIGEQYF
-	TRBV7-9	-	TRBJ2-3	TGTGCCAGCAGCTGGGCGGGGGATACGCAGTATTTT	CASSWAGDTQYF
-	TRBV7-8	TRBD1	TRBJ1-2	TGTGCCAGCAGCCAACAGGGGATGACTAACTATGGCTACACCTTC	CASSQQGMTNYGYTF
-	TRBV19	TRBD1	TRBJ1-1	TGTGCCAGTAGTAGGACAGGGGACACTGAAGCTTTCTTT	CASSRTGDTEAFF
many	TRBV9	-	TRBJ1-3	TGTGCCAGCAGCTACCATCACGGGACGGTCTCTGGAAACACCATATATTTT	CASSYHHGTVSGNTIYF
few	TRBV7-8	-	TRBJ2-2	TGTGCCAGCAGCTTCCCCCTACATACCGGGGAGCTGTTTTTT	CASSFPLHTGELFF
-	TRBV5-4	TRBD1	TRBJ1-2	TGTGCCAGCAGCCCTGACAGGGAAGGCTACACCTTC	CASSPDREGYTF
-	TRBV4-2	TRBD2	TRBJ2-1	TGTGCCAGCAGCCAAGCTAGCGGGATGTACAATGAGCAGTTCTTC	CASSQASGMYNEQFF
many	TRBV21-1	-	TRBJ1-1	TGTGCCAGCAGCCAAGGCAGTTTCCTGCTGAACACTGAAGCTTTCTTT	CASSQGSFLLNTEAFF
-	TRBV29-1	TRBD1	TRBJ2-3	TGCAGCGTGGACAGGTCCACAGATACGCAGTATTTT	CSVDRSTDTQYF
few	TRBV5-5	-	TRBJ2-7	TGTGCCAGCAGCTTGGGAGCTAGTCGGGACTACGAGCAGTACTTC	CASSLGASRDYEQYF
-	TRBV7-9	-	TRBJ2-5	TGTGCCAGCAGCCCCCCCTCTAAGACCCAGTACTTC	CASSPPSKTQYF
-	TRBV29-1	TRBD1	TRBJ2-5	TGCAGCGTTGAAGGGACAGGTTGGACCCAGTACTTC	CSVEGTGWTQYF
-	TRBV18	TRBD1	TRBJ2-7	TGTGCCAGCTCACATGGGACAGGGGACGAGCAGTACTTC	CASSHGTGDEQYF
-	TRBV5-1	-	TRBJ2-7	TGCGCCAGCAGCTTGGCGGTCCTGGTTCAGGGTGGATCCTACGAGCAGTACTTC	CASSLAVLVQGGSYEQYF
-	TRBV18	-	TRBJ1-1	TGTGCCAGCTCACCACCGGGAACGACTGAAGCTTTCTTT	CASSPPGTTEAFF
-	TRBV5-1	TRBD2	TRBJ2-5	TGCGCCAGCAGCTTGGATCCTAGCGGGAGGGAGACCCAGTACTTC	CASSLDPSGRETQYF
-	TRBV5-6	TRBD1	TRBJ1-1	TGTGCCAGCAGCTTGGACAGGGGTAACTTGAACACTGAAGCTTTCTTT	CASSLDRGNLNTEAFF
-	TRBV7-7	-	TRBJ2-5	TGTGCCAGCAGCTTAGACCCGGCAGGAGGGGAGACCCAGTACTTC	CASSLDPAGGETQYF
-	TRBV6-6	TRBD2	TRBJ2-5	TGTGCCAGCAGCCAACTAGCGCTTGGAGGAGAGACCCAGTACTTC	CASSQLALGGETQYF
-	TRBV28	-	TRBJ2-7	TGTGCCAGCAGTTTACGAACGCACGAGCAGTACTTC	CASSLRTHEQYF
many	TRBV19	-	TRBJ2-6	TGTGCCAGTAGTATCCTGGACCTCGGCTCTGGGGCCAACGTCCTGACTTTC	CASSILDLGSGANVLTF
-	TRBV29-1	TRBD2	TRBJ2-1	TGCAGCGTCCCGGGACTAGCGGAGTACAATGAGCAGTTCTTC	CSVPGLAEYNEQFF
-	TRBV5-1	TRBD1	TRBJ2-1	TGCGCCAGCGGGGGACAGGACTTTTACAATGAGCAGTTCTTC	CASGGQDFYNEQFF
-	TRBV27	TRBD1	TRBJ1-2	TGTGCCAGCAGTTCCGGGACAGGGAGCTATGGCTACACCTTC	CASSSGTGSYGYTF
-	TRBV2	-	TRBJ1-4	TGTGCCAGCAATCGACAGGAAGGTGAAAAACTGTTTTTT	CASNRQEGEKLFF
-	TRBV29-1	-	TRBJ2-3	TGCAGCGTCGAACGTGGAGGGACCGATACGCAGTATTTT	CSVERGGTDTQYF
-	TRBV29-1	-	TRBJ2-3	TGCAGCGTTGAAGGCCCACCACCGGGCGATACGCAGTATTTT	CSVEGPPPGDTQYF
-	TRBV19	-	TRBJ2-6	TGTGCCAGTAGTACCCCGGGGGGCAGGGGCTCCAACTTTGGGGCCAACGTCCTGACTTTC	CASSTPGGRGSNFGANVLTF
-	TRBV19	-	TRBJ1-2	TGTGCCAGTAGTGGAGCAGGGAGTGGCTACACCTTC	CASSGAGSGYTF
-	TRBV28	TRBD1	TRBJ1-2	TGTGCCAGCAATCCCGACAGGGAGAACTATGGCTACACCTTC	CASNPDRENYGYTF
-	TRBV4-1	TRBD1	TRBJ2-1	TGCGCCAGCAGCCAATCTAGGGACAGGCAGTTCAATGAGCAGTTCTTC	CASSQSRDRQFNEQFF
-	TRBV7-8	-	TRBJ2-5	TGTGCCAGCAGCTTAGTCCGAGACCACCAAACAGGGAAAGAGACCCAGTACTTC	CASSLVRDHQTGKETQYF
-	TRBV7-2	TRBD2	TRBJ2-7	TGTGCCAGCAGCCTCCCCAGCGGGAGTATCTACGAGCAGTACTTC	CASSLPSGSIYEQYF
-	TRBV23-1	TRBD1	TRBJ2-1	TGCGCCAGCAGTCAATCGGTTGATTGTAGCACAGGGGCCTACAATGAGCAGTTCTTC	CASSQSVDCSTGAYNEQFF
-	TRBV28	TRBD1	TRBJ2-2	TGTGCCAGCAGAACCGGGACAGCCAACACCGGGGAGCTGTTTTTT	CASRTGTANTGELFF
few	TRBV27	-	TRBJ1-5	TGTGCCAGCAGTTTAAGGGCCGGGAATAATCAGCCCCAGCATTTT	CASSLRAGNNQPQHF
-	TRBV7-7	-	TRBJ2-1	TGTGCCAGCAGCCGAGAATTACAGAATTACAATGAGCAGTTCTTC	CASSRELQNYNEQFF
-	TRBV11-2	-	TRBJ2-7	TGTGCCAGCAGCCTTGCCGGGAGCAGCTCCTACGAGCAGTACTTC	CASSLAGSSSYEQYF
-	TRBV5-1	-	TRBJ2-3	TGCGCCAGCAGCTTGGGGGGACCAAACCGAGATACGCAGTATTTT	CASSLGGPNRDTQYF
-	TRBV28	-	TRBJ1-3	TGTGCCAGCCGGGGATTTTCAGGGGCATTTGGAAACACCATATATTTT	CASRGFSGAFGNTIYF
-	TRBV30	-	TRBJ2-3	TGTGCCTGGAGTCCTCTCTCGGCAGATACGCAGTATTTT	CAWSPLSADTQYF
few	TRBV2	-	TRBJ1-4	TGTGCCAGCAGTCGACGACCTTCAACGGCTAATGAAAAACTGTTTTTT	CASSRRPSTANEKLFF
-	TRBV10-3	TRBD2	TRBJ2-5	TGTGCCATCAGTGCCCAACCAGGGCGGGAGGTAGAAGAGACCCAGTACTTC	CAISAQPGREVEETQYF
-	TRBV7-2	-	TRBJ2-1	TGTGCCAGCAGCTCCCCGGGTGGTAGGAATAATAGGGGGAATGAGCAGTTCTTC	CASSSPGGRNNRGNEQFF
-	TRBV6-1	-	TRBJ2-7	TGTGCCAGCAGAGGAACGATGGGAACCTACGAACAGTACTTC	CASRGTMGTYEQYF